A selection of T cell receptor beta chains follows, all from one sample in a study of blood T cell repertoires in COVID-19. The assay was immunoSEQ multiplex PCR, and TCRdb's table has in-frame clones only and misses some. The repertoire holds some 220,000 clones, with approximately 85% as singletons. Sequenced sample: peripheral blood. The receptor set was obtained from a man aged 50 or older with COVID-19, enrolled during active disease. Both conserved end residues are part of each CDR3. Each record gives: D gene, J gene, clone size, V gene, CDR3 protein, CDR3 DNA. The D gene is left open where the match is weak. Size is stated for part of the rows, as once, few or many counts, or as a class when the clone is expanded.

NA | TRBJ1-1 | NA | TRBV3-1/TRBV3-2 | CASSPQTVNTEAFF | TGTGCCAGCAGCCCCCAAACAGTGAACACTGAAGCTTTCTTT
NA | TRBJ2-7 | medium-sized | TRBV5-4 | CASSWDSNEQYF | TGTGCCAGCAGCTGGGACTCTAACGAGCAGTACTTC
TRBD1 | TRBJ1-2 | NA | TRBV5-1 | CASSLVGTANYGYTF | TGCGCCAGCAGCTTGGTAGGGACAGCTAACTATGGCTACACCTTC
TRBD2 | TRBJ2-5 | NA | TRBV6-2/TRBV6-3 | CASSPWRGGEETQYF | TGTGCCAGCAGCCCATGGCGGGGGGGCGAAGAGACCCAGTACTTC
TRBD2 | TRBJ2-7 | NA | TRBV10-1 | CASSDGGGSYEQYF | TGCGCCAGCAGTGATGGCGGGGGATCCTACGAGCAGTACTTC
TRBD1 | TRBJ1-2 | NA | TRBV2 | CASSAGQGRIYGYTF | TGTGCCAGCAGTGCCGGACAGGGCAGGATCTATGGCTACACCTTC
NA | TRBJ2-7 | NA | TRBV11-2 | CASSLDLIAGGEQYF | TGTGCCAGCAGCTTAGACCTCATTGCCGGCGGCGAGCAGTACTTC
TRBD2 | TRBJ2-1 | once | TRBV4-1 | CASSHGTSGGTNEQFF | TGCGCCAGCAGCCACGGGACTAGCGGGGGCACGAATGAGCAGTTCTTC
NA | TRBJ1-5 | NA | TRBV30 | CAWSDRSPMPQHF | TGTGCCTGGAGTGATCGCAGTCCCATGCCCCAGCATTTT
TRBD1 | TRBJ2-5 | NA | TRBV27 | CASSLSRQGETQYF | TGTGCCAGCAGTTTATCAAGACAGGGAGAGACCCAGTACTTC
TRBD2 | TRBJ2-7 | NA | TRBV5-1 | CASSLAGEYYEQYF | TGCGCCAGCAGCCTAGCGGGGGAATACTACGAGCAGTACTTC
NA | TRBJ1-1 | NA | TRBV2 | CASKAGEAFF | TGTGCCAGCAAAGCAGGGGAAGCTTTCTTT
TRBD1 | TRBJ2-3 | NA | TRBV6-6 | CASSYFTGATTDTQYF | TGTGCCAGCAGTTACTTTACAGGGGCGACCACAGATACGCAGTATTTT
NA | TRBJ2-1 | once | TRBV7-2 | CASSFLKIEFHRNEQFF | TGTGCCAGCAGCTTTTTAAAGATTGAGTTTCATCGCAATGAGCAGTTCTTC
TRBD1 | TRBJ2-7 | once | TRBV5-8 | CASIWGTGGVEQYF | TGTGCCAGCATCTGGGGGACAGGCGGGGTCGAGCAGTACTTC
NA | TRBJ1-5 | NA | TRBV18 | CASSPDRSNQPQHF | TGTGCCAGCTCACCGGACAGAAGCAATCAGCCCCAGCATTTT
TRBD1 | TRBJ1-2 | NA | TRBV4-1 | CASSPGTGEAYYGYTF | TGCGCCAGCAGCCCAGGGACAGGGGAAGCCTACTATGGCTACACCTTC
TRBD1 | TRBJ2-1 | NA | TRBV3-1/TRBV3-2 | CASSQVHLRDREVNEQFF | TGTGCCAGCAGCCAAGTCCACCTCCGGGACAGGGAAGTCAATGAGCAGTTCTTC
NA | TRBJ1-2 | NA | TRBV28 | CASSLGGQPSYGYTF | TGTGCCAGCAGTTTAGGCGGACAGCCAAGTTATGGCTACACCTTC
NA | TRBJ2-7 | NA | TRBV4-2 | CASSQEWQAYEQYF | TGTGCCAGCAGCCAAGAATGGCAGGCATACGAGCAGTACTTC
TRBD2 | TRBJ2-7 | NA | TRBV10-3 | CAISPSGGDSYEQYF | TGTGCCATCAGTCCTAGCGGGGGGGACTCCTACGAGCAGTACTTC
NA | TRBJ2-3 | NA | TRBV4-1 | CASSQGGESADTQYF | TGCGCCAGCAGCCAAGGGGGGGAGTCGGCAGATACGCAGTATTTT
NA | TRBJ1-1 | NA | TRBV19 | CASRNRAMNTEAFF | TGTGCCAGTCGGAACAGGGCCATGAACACTGAAGCTTTCTTT
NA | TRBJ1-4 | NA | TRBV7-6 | CASSPGSVNEKLFF | TGTGCCAGCAGCCCGGGGTCCGTTAATGAAAAACTGTTTTTT
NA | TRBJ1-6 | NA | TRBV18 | CASSPTSGVNSPLHF | TGTGCCAGCTCACCAACCAGCGGGGTCAATTCACCCCTCCACTTT
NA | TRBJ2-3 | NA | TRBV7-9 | CASSLLDTQYF | TGTGCCAGCAGCCTTTTAGATACGCAGTATTTT
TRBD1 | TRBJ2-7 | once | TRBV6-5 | CASSSTGTGVDEQYF | TGTGCCAGCAGCAGCACCGGGACAGGGGTTGACGAGCAGTACTTC
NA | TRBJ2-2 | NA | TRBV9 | CASSVKAGRNTGELFF | TGTGCCAGCAGCGTAAAGGCGGGGAGAAACACCGGGGAGCTGTTTTTT
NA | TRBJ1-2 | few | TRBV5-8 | CASSNRNTGGYTF | TGTGCCAGCAGCAATAGAAATACGGGAGGCTACACCTTC
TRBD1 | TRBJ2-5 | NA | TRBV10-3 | CAIKDREETQYF | TGTGCCATTAAGGACAGGGAAGAGACCCAGTACTTC
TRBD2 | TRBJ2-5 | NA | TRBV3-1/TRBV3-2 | CASSQDRYGGGGQETQYF | TGTGCCAGCAGCCAAGATCGGTATGGCGGGGGGGGTCAAGAGACCCAGTACTTC